This is a list of T cell receptor beta chains from one sample in a study of blood T cell repertoires in COVID-19. The method was immunoSEQ multiplex PCR; TCRdb's version includes in-frame clones alone and lacks a portion of them. The table shows about 340,000 clones, with about 90% occurring only once. The specimen sequenced was peripheral blood. Every receptor here comes from a woman aged 70 to 79 with COVID-19, enrolled during active disease. Each CDR3 is given with its conserved first and last residue. A D gene is named only where the DNA matches it firmly. The size of a clone is reported for some rows only, either as once, few or many, or as a class for expanded clones.

TRBJ2-1	TRBV6-2/TRBV6-3	-	-	TGTGCCAGCAGCCCTTCGGTCCCGAGCTCCTACAATGAGCAGTTCTTC	CASSPSVPSSYNEQFF
TRBJ1-5	TRBV2	-	-	TGTGCCAGCAGTGTAGAGGGAGGTCAGCCCCAGCATTTT	CASSVEGGQPQHF
TRBJ2-3	TRBV18	-	-	TGTGCCAGCTCACCATTGGGAGTAACAGATACGCAGTATTTT	CASSPLGVTDTQYF
TRBJ1-1	TRBV18	-	-	TGTGCCAGCTCACCGAACAGTTTCGGGGTGACTGAAGCTTTCTTT	CASSPNSFGVTEAFF
TRBJ1-2	TRBV30	-	once	TGTGCCTGGAGTTGGTCTAGAAGCTATGGCTACACCTTC	CAWSWSRSYGYTF
TRBJ1-6	TRBV5-6	TRBD1	-	TGTGCCAGCAGCCGGACAGGGGGTACGGCGCCCCTCCACTTT	CASSRTGGTAPLHF
TRBJ1-2	TRBV2	TRBD1	-	TGTGCCAGCAGGGGGACAGGGTTCAACTATGGCTACACCTTC	CASRGTGFNYGYTF
TRBJ2-5	TRBV2	TRBD1	-	TGTGCCAGCAGCGAAAGGGGACGTACAGGGGCCATAGGAGAGACCCAGTACTTC	CASSERGRTGAIGETQYF
TRBJ2-5	TRBV6-2/TRBV6-3	-	-	TGTGCCAGCAGTTACTTCGGGGGTATAGTAGAGACCCAGTACTTC	CASSYFGGIVETQYF
TRBJ1-1	TRBV19	-	once	TGTGCCAGTAGTATAGCCGGGTTCACTGAAGCTTTCTTT	CASSIAGFTEAFF
TRBJ2-5	TRBV7-3	-	-	TGTGCCAGCAGCTTAGGGCACAGGGAACAAGAGACCCAGTACTTC	CASSLGHREQETQYF
TRBJ2-7	TRBV27	-	once	TGTGCCAGCAGTTTATCCCCCACTCCGACCTACGAGCAGTACTTC	CASSLSPTPTYEQYF
TRBJ2-3	TRBV10-3	-	-	TGTGCCATCAGTGTGGGGGGAGGCACAGATACGCAGTATTTT	CAISVGGGTDTQYF
TRBJ1-6	TRBV30	-	-	TGTGCCTGGAAGCCGGGAACAAATTCACCCCTCCACTTT	CAWKPGTNSPLHF
TRBJ2-3	TRBV5-8	TRBD1	-	TGTGCCAGCAGCCAAGGACAGGGCACAGATACGCAGTATTTT	CASSQGQGTDTQYF
TRBJ1-2	TRBV21-1	-	-	TGTGCCAGCAGCAAAGGCCCGGGAGGCGGCCATAACTATGGCTACACCTTC	CASSKGPGGGHNYGYTF
TRBJ1-1	TRBV18	-	once	TGTGCCAGCTCCCCTGGACAGCGCACTGAAGCTTTCTTT	CASSPGQRTEAFF
TRBJ1-1	TRBV4-2	-	-	TGTGCCAGCAGCCAAGTAGGGGAGAACACTGAAGCTTTCTTT	CASSQVGENTEAFF
TRBJ1-3	TRBV4-1	-	-	TGCGCCAGCAGCCAAGGATATAGTTCTGGAAACACCATATATTTT	CASSQGYSSGNTIYF
TRBJ1-2	TRBV7-3	-	-	TGTGCCAGCGCCCCAGATGGAGGGGCCGTTACTAACTATGGCTACACCTTC	CASAPDGGAVTNYGYTF
TRBJ1-1	TRBV19	-	-	TGTGCCAGTAGGGCGGCGGGGGGTAACACTGAAGCTTTCTTT	CASRAAGGNTEAFF
TRBJ1-5	TRBV6-5	-	few	TGTGCCAGCAGTTACTCGGGACTGAGCAATCAGCCCCAGCATTTT	CASSYSGLSNQPQHF
TRBJ2-2	TRBV5-1	TRBD1	few	TGCGCCAGCAGCTCAGGAACAGGGGCCACCGGGGAGCTGTTTTTT	CASSSGTGATGELFF
TRBJ2-1	TRBV7-2	TRBD1	-	TGTGCCAGCAGCCCGTATACAGGGGGCGTCTACAATGAGCAGTTCTTC	CASSPYTGGVYNEQFF
TRBJ1-2	TRBV10-3	-	-	TGTGCCACCGAAAAGATGGAGGGTAACTATGGCTACACCTTC	CATEKMEGNYGYTF
TRBJ1-5	TRBV5-5	-	-	TGTGCCAGCAGCTTTGGTGCAGTAAGCAATCAGCCCCAGCATTTT	CASSFGAVSNQPQHF
TRBJ2-1	TRBV11-3	-	-	TGTGCCAGCAGCCCGGGCCCCGGGGAAAATGAGCAGTTCTTC	CASSPGPGENEQFF
TRBJ1-2	TRBV7-9	-	few	TGTGCCAGCAGCTTAGGCCAGGACTATGGCTACACCTTC	CASSLGQDYGYTF
TRBJ2-3	TRBV19	TRBD2	-	TGTGCCAGTAGTATAACTAGCGGTAGCACAGATACGCAGTATTTT	CASSITSGSTDTQYF
TRBJ1-2	TRBV28	TRBD1	once	TGTGCCAGCAGTTTAGCCCAGACAGGGAGAAAGGATGGCTACACCTTC	CASSLAQTGRKDGYTF
TRBJ1-2	TRBV27	-	-	TGTGCCAGCAGCTCCGGACAGTTTTATGGCTACACCTTC	CASSSGQFYGYTF
TRBJ2-3	TRBV12-5	TRBD2	-	TGTGCTAGTGGTTTGGTACTGGTAGCGGGGGGGATTCGCACAGATACGCAGTATTTT	CASGLVLVAGGIRTDTQYF
TRBJ2-7	TRBV3-1/TRBV3-2	TRBD1	-	TGTGCCAGCAGGGGCACAGGGGCGAGGCACGAGCAGTACTTC	CASRGTGARHEQYF
TRBJ1-4	TRBV5-4	TRBD1	-	TGTGCCAGCAGCTTGGCCGGGACAGGCCGGTCGACCTATGAAAAACTGTTTTTT	CASSLAGTGRSTYEKLFF
TRBJ2-5	TRBV6-5	TRBD2	-	TGTGCCAGCAGTTCGGGGGGGAGGGAGACCCAGTACTTC	CASSSGGRETQYF
TRBJ2-5	TRBV7-3	TRBD2	-	TGTGCCAGCAGCTTAACCCGACTAGCGGGAAGAGAGACCCAGTACTTC	CASSLTRLAGRETQYF
TRBJ1-5	TRBV12-3/TRBV12-4	-	-	TGTGCCAGCAGTTTCTCCCATCAGCCCCAGCATTTT	CASSFSHQPQHF
TRBJ2-7	TRBV5-6	-	-	TGTGCCAGCAGCTTGAGTGGGGGCCACCTCTACGAGCAGTACTTC	CASSLSGGHLYEQYF
TRBJ2-7	TRBV7-9	TRBD1	-	TGTGCCAGCAGCCCGGGGGACAGGGAGACCTACGAGCAGTACTTC	CASSPGDRETYEQYF
TRBJ2-1	TRBV6-4	-	once	TGTGCCAGCAGTCTGTATGGGGGGACCTACAATGAGCAGTTCTTC	CASSLYGGTYNEQFF
TRBJ1-2	TRBV1	-	-	TGCACCAGCAGCCAAGGGACAGGGGGTAGCTACACCTTC	CTSSQGTGGSYTF
TRBJ1-3	TRBV4-3	-	-	TGCGCCAGCAGCCAGGAATTCCAGGGGCCAGGAAACACCATATATTTT	CASSQEFQGPGNTIYF
TRBJ2-3	TRBV7-2	TRBD2	-	TGTGCCAGCAGCTTAGCGCTTAGCGGGGGGCAAGATACGCAGTATTTT	CASSLALSGGQDTQYF
TRBJ1-6	TRBV7-2	TRBD1	-	TGTGCCAGCAGCTTAGGTGGGACAGGGGCTAGATCACCCCTCCACTTT	CASSLGGTGARSPLHF
TRBJ1-4	TRBV2	TRBD1	-	TGTGCCAGCAGTGCCCCCGGGACAGGTCGTGAAAAACTGTTTTTT	CASSAPGTGREKLFF
TRBJ1-5	TRBV24-1	TRBD1	-	TGTGCCACCAGTGACCGACAGGGATATCCTAATCAGCCCCAGCATTTT	CATSDRQGYPNQPQHF
TRBJ2-7	TRBV5-6	-	-	TGTGCCAGCAGCCACCGGGTCTTGAGCTCCTACGAGCAGTACTTC	CASSHRVLSSYEQYF
TRBJ2-5	TRBV27	-	-	TGTGCCAGCAGTTTATCAGACGGACTCGGGGAGACCCAGTACTTC	CASSLSDGLGETQYF
TRBJ1-2	TRBV6-5	TRBD1	-	TGTGCCAGCATTCCAGGGGGAAACTATGGCTACACCTTC	CASIPGGNYGYTF
TRBJ2-7	TRBV23-1	TRBD1	-	TGCGCCAGCAGGGGGACAGGGGATTTCAACGAGCAGTACTTC	CASRGTGDFNEQYF
TRBJ1-1	TRBV5-1	-	-	TGCGCCAGCAGCTTGGCTAACGTGGACACTGAAGCTTTCTTT	CASSLANVDTEAFF
TRBJ1-2	TRBV5-5	TRBD1	-	TGTGCCAGCAGACAGAAGCAACCGGGACAGGGAGGAGCTAACTATGGCTACACCTTC	CASRQKQPGQGGANYGYTF
TRBJ1-2	TRBV9	TRBD1	once	TGTGCCAGCAGCGTAACGGGACAGTTGGGCTATGGCTACACCTTC	CASSVTGQLGYGYTF
TRBJ1-1	TRBV6-5	TRBD1	-	TGTGCCAGCAGTCCCCGGGACAGGGGGGCCGTAGCTTTCTTT	CASSPRDRGAVAFF
TRBJ2-4	TRBV12-3/TRBV12-4	-	-	TGTGCCAGCCGACTCATTCTGGCATCTGAGTACTTC	CASRLILASEYF
TRBJ1-6	TRBV7-8	TRBD1	-	TGTGCCAGCAGCCCCCAGGGGGCGGGAAATTCACCCCTCCACTTT	CASSPQGAGNSPLHF
TRBJ1-2	TRBV19	TRBD1	-	TGTGCCAGTATTTCTCGACAGGGAAACTATGGCTACACCTTC	CASISRQGNYGYTF